Below, one T cell receptor beta chain is given with its context. The antigen is unknown. The record originates from a study of CD8+ T cells in alopecia areata. Treatment of the sample: oral pan-JAK inhibitor, 5-10 mg twice daily. RNA, once extracted, was reverse transcribed into cDNA for use as the sequencing template. The repertoire was sequenced with immunoSEQ multiplex PCR; TCRdb's copy has only in-frame clones and lacks some. The data contain 270,000 or so clones, roughly 60% of them seen just once; the ten biggest clones take up over 1.5%. CDR3 size: 15 residues. The V gene end was trimmed by 2 bases and the J gene end by 2 bases; junction bases not matched to a gene: 5. Germline V gene data show CDR1 as MNHEY and CDR2 as SVGAGI. Study observations and caveats: An increase in clonality over normal scalp was evident in lesional scalp, especially alopecia totalis/universalis. Among the top 100, expanded CD8+ clones were significantly decreased by tofacitinib, as was scalp clonality. The study found TCR sharing across patients less clear than in mice, possibly for HLA reasons.

The chain combines TRBV6-5 with TRBJ1-1; 7 bases line up with TRBD1. The receptor comes from a human donor with alopecia areata. Source: CD4+ T cells sorted from blood, taken at week 24, from a patient treated with tofacitinib. The CDR3 here is CASSYGDRENTEAFF. The CDR3 coding sequence is TGTGCCAGCAGTTACGGCGACAGGGAAAACACTGAAGCTTTCTTT.